Each of the 7 T cell receptor beta chains below was sequenced from the same sample in a study of blood T cell repertoires in COVID-19. The method was immunoSEQ multiplex PCR; TCRdb's version includes in-frame clones alone and lacks a portion of them. Of 130,000 to 150,000 clones detected, 70% to 80% appear once; the ten largest clones hold less than 5%. The sample comprised peripheral blood. The receptors here all came from a woman in her 70s with COVID-19, enrolled during active disease.

This chain links TRBV20-1 with TRBJ1-5; a weak D match, TRBD1 (5 bases). Per the germline V gene, CDR1 is DFQATT and CDR2 is SNEGSKA (reference sequence). The CDR3 is made up of 14 amino acids. With 3 bases removed from V and 2 bases from J, the gap between germline ends came to 11 bases. CDR3 in DNA: TGCAGTGCTAGTGGGGGAGGTGGCAATCAGCCCCAGCATTTT. As protein: CSASGGGGNQPQHF.

The chain employs TRBV24-1 and TRBJ1-3; tentatively, D is TRBD1 (6 bases). The CDR3 contains 14 residues. Trimming removed 7 bases at V and 7 bases at J, with 16 bases between. Germline CDR1 KGHDR, CDR2 SFDVKD. CDR3 loop: CATSDPGAGNTIYF. In DNA form, the CDR3 reads TGTGCCACCAGCGATCCAGGGGCGGGCAACACCATATATTTT.

The gene calls are TRBV19 and TRBJ1-1; 9 positions agree with TRBD1. Germline CDR1 reads LNHDA; CDR2 reads SQIVND (reference sequence). The CDR3 runs 15 residues. The ends lost 3 bases at V and 5 bases at J; junction bases unmatched: 7. CDR3 region: CASSIRTGVRTEAFF. The CDR3 bases are TGTGCCAGTAGTATTAGGACAGGGGTGCGAACTGAAGCTTTCTTT.

This clone has only a few counts. J is TRBJ1-3 and V is TRBV19, with 7 bases matching TRBD1. V shed 5 bases, J shed 8 bases, and the junction held 12 bases outside the gene matches. From germline, CDR1 is LNHDA and CDR2 SQIVND (reference sequence). The CDR3 runs 15 residues. CDR3 DNA sequence: TGTGCCAGTAGTGTTTACAGGGGCATTATGGACACCATATATTTT. This codes for CASSVYRGIMDTIYF.

The chain employs TRBV5-6 and TRBJ2-7; possibly TRBD1 for D (6 bases). The CDR3 has 13 residues. V was shortened by 3 bases and J by 2 bases, with 9 bases between the two germline ends. Germline values: CDR1 SGHDT, CDR2 YYEEEE. The CDR3 is CASSSTGPYEQYF. The CDR3, as DNA: TGTGCCAGCAGCTCGACAGGTCCCTACGAGCAGTACTTC.

The rearrangement uses TRBV28 and TRBJ2-7; 12 bases align to TRBD1. CDR3 length: 16 amino acids. Germline assignment: CDR1 MDHEN and CDR2 SYDVKM. With 5 bases clipped from V and 2 bases from J, the junction kept 7 bases outside the gene matches. The CDR3 region has the DNA TGTGCCAGCAGTACCCGGGGACAGGGGGCACCCTACGAGCAGTACTTC. Translating gives CASSTRGQGAPYEQYF. Using reference TRBV28 and TRBJ2-7 for the parts outside the CDR3, the full variable domain is DVKVTQSSRYLVKRTGEKVFLECVQDMDHENMFWYRQDPGLGLRLIYFSYDVKMKEKGDIPEGYSVSREKKERFSLILESASTNQTSMYLCASSTRGQGAPYEQYFGPGTRLTVT.

Only one count was recorded for this clone. This chain connects TRBV6-5 to TRBJ1-4; D might be TRBD1 (6 bases). V lost 5 bases to trimming and J lost 8 bases, with 15 bases between them. The CDR3 spans 14 residues. Germline loops: CDR1 MNHEY, CDR2 SVGAGI. The CDR3 loop reads CASSNGGAGEKLFF. The CDR3 DNA is TGTGCCAGCAGTAATGGGGGGGCGGGGGAAAAACTGTTTTTT.